This T cell receptor (beta chain) originates from a study of OX40 agonist ivuxolimab in advanced cancers. Study-level findings and limits: The work left the antigen specificity of expanded peripheral T cells undetermined.

The CDR3 is 13 amino acids. V was pared by 6 bases and J by 4 bases, with 4 bases of the junction left unmatched. Germline V lookup: CDR1 MNHEY, CDR2 SVGAGI. Notes on this clone: Its antigen is not identified.

Profiled with immunoSEQ multiplex PCR; TCRdb holds only in-frame clones, not every one. This repertoire shows around 68,000 clones, roughly 91% found once; its top ten account for approximately 0.39%. This material consisted of CD4+ or CD8+ T cells sorted from blood, taken in a trial of the OX40 agonist ivuxolimab. The genes are TRBV6-5 and TRBJ1-1, with 8 bases that match TRBD1. This receptor was obtained from an adult with an advanced solid tumor such as melanoma, head and neck, liver or kidney cancer. This CDR3 reads CASRIGTGTEAFF. The CDR3 DNA sequence: TGTGCCAGCAGGATCGGGACAGGCACTGAAGCTTTCTTT.